The clone carrying this T cell receptor (beta chain) has just one count. Antigen: not known. V was pared by 0 bases and J by 1 base, with 3 bases of the junction left unmatched. The CDR3 loop spans 16 amino acids. The germline CDR1 and CDR2 sequences are LGHNA and YNFKEQ. The data derive from a study of cytomegalovirus exposure and HLA in healthy donors. Study summary: Around 85 million unique TCR sequences came from HLA-typed donors in an early release. Findings and limits, study-wide: Reportedly, diagnosis of cytomegalovirus status by the classifier showed high specificity and sensitivity. The authors considered a cluster of highly shared sequence variants likely to be a sequencing artifact.

The PCR employed 60 Vbeta primers together with 13 Jbeta primers. Repertoires were generated with immunoSEQ multiplex PCR, while TCRdb's copy carries only in-frame clones and drops some. Among nearly 65,000 clones, approximately 70% were seen once, and the ten largest hold 4.5% to 5.5%. While unrecorded immune exposures were likely, the donors were nominally healthy when sampled. The rearrangement links TRBV4-2 to TRBJ2-5, with TRBD2 matching 9 bases. The sequenced sample consisted of PBMCs. The origin of this receptor is a man aged 45-65 years in good health and CMV-seronegative. The CDR3 here is CASSQERGGPQETQYF. DNA of the CDR3: TGTGCCAGCAGCCAAGAGCGGGGGGGCCCCCAAGAGACCCAGTACTTC.